A selection of T cell receptor beta chains follows, all from one sample in a study of CD8 T cells in ankylosing spondylitis. TCRdb called the 5' RACE reads again in MiXCR, with one record for every CDR3 protein. This table holds about 160,000 distinct CDR3 sequences, roughly 10% found once. Sequencing input: blood, either unsorted or a sorted T cell fraction (not recorded which). All receptors come from a female donor with ankylosing spondylitis or in good health (not recorded which). Both conserved end residues are part of each CDR3. The order of the fields is CDR3 protein, CDR3 DNA, V gene, D gene, clone size, J gene. A D gene is named only where the DNA matches it firmly. Size tells how often a clone was seen (once, few, many) or the class of an expanded clone, and some rows leave it out.

CDR3 protein: CASSQDRGGGSEETQYF; CDR3 DNA: TGCGCCAGCAGCCAAGATCGGGGGGGCGGGAGCGAAGAGACCCAGTACTTC; V gene: TRBV4-3; D gene: TRBD2; clone size: -; J gene: TRBJ2-5
CDR3 protein: CASSPGTGYNEQFF; CDR3 DNA: TGTGCCAGCAGCCCCGGGACGGGATACAATGAGCAGTTCTTC; V gene: TRBV4-2; D gene: -; clone size: many; J gene: TRBJ2-1
CDR3 protein: CASTVSPGLNNEQFF; CDR3 DNA: TGTGCCAGCACGGTGAGTCCGGGGCTGAACAATGAGCAGTTCTTC; V gene: TRBV9; D gene: -; clone size: many; J gene: TRBJ2-1
CDR3 protein: CASNEYVGRGNPEQYF; CDR3 DNA: TGCGCCAGCAACGAATATGTGGGTCGGGGAAACCCCGAGCAGTACTTC; V gene: TRBV10-2; D gene: -; clone size: few; J gene: TRBJ2-7
CDR3 protein: CSVRASGNTIYF; CDR3 DNA: TGCAGTGTTAGGGCCTCTGGAAACACCATATATTTT; V gene: TRBV20-1; D gene: -; clone size: few; J gene: TRBJ1-3
CDR3 protein: CAWCSGSSTDTQYF; CDR3 DNA: TGTGCCTGGTGTAGCGGAAGTAGCACAGATACGCAGTATTTT; V gene: TRBV30; D gene: -; clone size: -; J gene: TRBJ2-3
CDR3 protein: CASSPPRASGRWADTQYF; CDR3 DNA: TGTGCCAGCAGCCCCCCCCGCGCTAGCGGGAGATGGGCAGATACGCAGTATTTT; V gene: TRBV11-1; D gene: TRBD2; clone size: -; J gene: TRBJ2-3
CDR3 protein: CASSKVSGSGVETQYF; CDR3 DNA: TGTGCCAGCAGCAAAGTTAGCGGGAGCGGAGTAGAGACCCAGTACTTC; V gene: TRBV21-1; D gene: -; clone size: few; J gene: TRBJ2-5
CDR3 protein: CASSSGGATDTQYF; CDR3 DNA: TGTGCCAGCAGCTCGGGGGGGGCCACAGATACGCAGTATTTT; V gene: TRBV7-6; D gene: TRBD2; clone size: -; J gene: TRBJ2-3
CDR3 protein: CASGLRPWEQFF; CDR3 DNA: TGTGCTAGTGGTTTGCGACCTTGGGAGCAGTTCTTC; V gene: TRBV12-5; D gene: -; clone size: few; J gene: TRBJ2-1
CDR3 protein: CASKPQKTQYF; CDR3 DNA: TGTGCCAGCAAACCCCAGAAGACCCAGTACTTC; V gene: TRBV6-2/TRBV6-3; D gene: -; clone size: -; J gene: TRBJ2-5
CDR3 protein: CASRGGDRGPHEQYF; CDR3 DNA: TGCGCCAGCAGAGGCGGAGACAGGGGGCCTCATGAGCAGTACTTC; V gene: TRBV5-1; D gene: TRBD1; clone size: -; J gene: TRBJ2-7
CDR3 protein: CASSPTSRVRNEQFF; CDR3 DNA: TGTGCCAGCAGCCCTACCAGCAGGGTCAGGAATGAGCAGTTCTTC; V gene: TRBV7-2; D gene: -; clone size: many; J gene: TRBJ2-1
CDR3 protein: CASSQTVRGEQYF; CDR3 DNA: TGTGCCAGCAGTCAGACAGTCAGGGGCGAGCAGTACTTC; V gene: TRBV6-2/TRBV6-3; D gene: -; clone size: few; J gene: TRBJ2-7
CDR3 protein: CASSVTGRRQETQYF; CDR3 DNA: TGTGCCAGCAGCGTTACAGGGCGACGTCAAGAGACCCAGTACTTC; V gene: TRBV7-6; D gene: -; clone size: many; J gene: TRBJ2-5
CDR3 protein: CASSAGLAGLTGELFF; CDR3 DNA: TGCGCCAGCAGTGCGGGACTAGCGGGCCTCACCGGGGAGCTGTTTTTT; V gene: TRBV4-3; D gene: TRBD2; clone size: -; J gene: TRBJ2-2
CDR3 protein: CASSLTRKLEQYF; CDR3 DNA: TGCGCCAGCAGCTTGACACGGAAACTCGAGCAGTACTTC; V gene: TRBV5-1; D gene: -; clone size: many; J gene: TRBJ2-7
CDR3 protein: CASGSGGKGIQYF; CDR3 DNA: TGTGCCAGCGGGTCCGGGGGCAAGGGCATTCAGTACTTC; V gene: TRBV9; D gene: -; clone size: few; J gene: TRBJ2-4
CDR3 protein: CARGPGQPCEQYF; CDR3 DNA: TGTGCCAGGGGCCCCGGGCAACCCTGCGAGCAGTACTTC; V gene: TRBV7-8; D gene: -; clone size: -; J gene: TRBJ2-7
CDR3 protein: CASSFRGGAYNEQFF; CDR3 DNA: TGTGCCAGCAGTTTTCGGGGAGGCGCCTACAATGAGCAGTTCTTC; V gene: TRBV12-3/TRBV12-4; D gene: -; clone size: few; J gene: TRBJ2-1